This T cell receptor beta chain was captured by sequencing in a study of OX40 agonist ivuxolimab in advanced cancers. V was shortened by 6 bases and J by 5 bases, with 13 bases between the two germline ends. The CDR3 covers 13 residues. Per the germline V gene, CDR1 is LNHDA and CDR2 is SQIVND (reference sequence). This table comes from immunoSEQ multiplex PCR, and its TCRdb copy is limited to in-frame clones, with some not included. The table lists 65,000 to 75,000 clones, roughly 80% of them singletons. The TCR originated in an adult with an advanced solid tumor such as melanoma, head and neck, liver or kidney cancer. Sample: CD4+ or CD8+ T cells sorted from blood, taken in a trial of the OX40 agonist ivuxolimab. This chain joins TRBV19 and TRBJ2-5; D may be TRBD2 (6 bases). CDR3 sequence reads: CASRSSGGETQYF. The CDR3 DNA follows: TGTGCCAGTAGGAGCAGTGGGGGGGAGACCCAGTACTTC. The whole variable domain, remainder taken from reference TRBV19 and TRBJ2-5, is DGGITQSPKYLFRKEGQNVTLSCEQNLNHDAMYWYRQDPGQGLRLIYYSQIVNDFQKGDIAEGYSVSREKKESFPLTVTSAQKNPTAFYLCASRSSGGETQYFGPGTRLLVL.